This note documents a single T cell receptor (beta chain) sequence. Its specificity is unknown. Arm-PCR with iRepertoire HTBI primers amplified the CDR3 regions for these TCR beta libraries. One entry per CDR3 protein results from TCRdb running MiXCR on the multiplex PCR reads. The profile shows about 530,000 distinct CDR3 sequences, about 15% of them singletons. Germline loops: CDR1 MDHEN, CDR2 SYDVKM. This CDR3 comprises 16 residues. V dropped 8 bases and J dropped 6 bases, with 25 bases sitting between them. Time point: newly diagnosed GD, antithyroid drugs for less than 3 months. Isolated PBMC RNA provided the starting material for the TCR library. This record belongs to a study of regulatory T cells in long-lasting Graves disease. Overall study results and limits: TRBV28, TRBJ1-2 and TRBJ2-5 emerged as the favored segments in persistent disease.

The same data also went into a second study, on T cells in Graves' hyperthyroidism and ophthalmopathy.

This TCR derives from a woman aged 35-65 years with Graves disease. The V call is TRBV28, the J call TRBJ1-1; TRBD1 is a possible D gene (5 bases). Material: peripheral blood mononuclear cells (PBMCs), obtained at new diagnosis, from a patient treated with antithyroid drugs. The CDR3 bases are TGTGCCAGCGGTGAAATCGGGGGGGGAGGCGGCGCTGAAGCTTTCTTT. Translation gives CASGEIGGGGGAEAFF.